A selection of T cell receptor beta chains follows, all from one sample in a study of T cell repertoires in cytomegalovirus infection. These receptors lack a known antigen. TCRdb reanalysed the reads using MiXCR and keeps one entry per CDR3 protein. The sample shows hundreds of thousands of distinct CDR3 sequences, roughly 31% of them seen only once. Sequenced material: cultured CD8+ T cells from PBMCs, taken from culture after CMV antigen stimulation. These receptors were taken from a human donor in good health (CMV status not recorded). Some clones in this sample may be carry-over from other donors' samples. CDR3s include the opening cysteine and the closing phenylalanine or tryptophan. Fields, in order: clone size, D gene, CDR3 length, V gene, J gene, CDR3 protein, CDR3 DNA. The D gene is left open where the match is weak. Not every row has a clone size; where given, it reads once, few, many or a size class.

>few|TRBD2|18|TRBV14|TRBJ2-2
CASSQVGTSGPNTGELFF
TGTGCCAGCAGCCAAGTGGGGACTAGCGGGCCTAACACCGGGGAGCTGTTTTTT
>few|TRBD1|14|TRBV6-6|TRBJ2-7
CASSYEGASYEQYF
TGTGCCAGCAGTTACGAGGGGGCCTCCTACGAGCAGTACTTC
>many|-|16|TRBV7-8|TRBJ1-5
CASSSSMLLGNQPQHF
TGTGCCAGCAGCTCATCGATGTTATTAGGGAATCAGCCCCAGCATTTT
>-|TRBD1|16|TRBV20-1|TRBJ1-6
CSARSQGDSYNSPLHF
TGCAGTGCTAGGTCTCAGGGGGACTCCTATAATTCACCCCTCCACTTT
>-|TRBD2|15|TRBV14|TRBJ2-5
CASSTRAGVWETQYF
TGTGCCAGCAGCACCCGGGCGGGGGTGTGGGAGACCCAGTACTTC
>-|-|12|TRBV27|TRBJ1-2
CASRDRSYGYTF
TGTGCCAGCAGGGACAGATCCTATGGCTACACCTTC
>few|-|12|TRBV6-2/TRBV6-3|TRBJ1-1
CASSHWRTEAFF
TGTGCCAGCAGCCACTGGAGGACTGAAGCTTTCTTT
>few|TRBD2|16|TRBV6-2/TRBV6-3|TRBJ2-2
CASSQTSARSGVELFF
TGTGCCAGCAGCCAGACTAGCGCCCGATCAGGAGTGGAGCTGTTTTTT
>-|-|16|TRBV6-2/TRBV6-3|TRBJ2-7
CASSYDPGETGIEQYF
TGTGCCAGCAGTTACGACCCCGGGGAGACCGGGATCGAGCAGTACTTC
>-|TRBD2|15|TRBV19|TRBJ2-1
CASSIALAGGAEQFF
TGTGCCAGTAGTATTGCACTAGCGGGGGGGGCCGAGCAGTTCTTC
>few|TRBD1|16|TRBV7-6|TRBJ2-4
CASSPSLTGGAGIQYF
TGTGCCAGCAGCCCATCATTGACAGGGGGCGCCGGCATTCAGTACTTC
>-|-|15|TRBV7-6|TRBJ2-2
CASSLYTSNTGELFF
TGTGCCAGCAGCTTATACACTTCGAACACCGGGGAGCTGTTTTTT
>-|-|13|TRBV6-5|TRBJ1-1
CASSDGVNTEAFF
TGTGCCAGCAGCGACGGGGTGAACACTGAAGCTTTCTTT
>-|TRBD2|14|TRBV15|TRBJ2-7
CATSTRLASDEQYF
TGTGCCACCAGCACTAGACTAGCGTCCGACGAGCAGTACTTC
>-|-|11|TRBV7-6|TRBJ2-3
CSSSLGDTQYF
TGTTCCAGCAGCTTAGGTGATACGCAGTATTTT
>-|-|14|TRBV5-1|TRBJ1-6
CASSFGEGSSPLHF
TGCGCCAGCAGCTTTGGGGAGGGCTCCTCACCCCTCCACTTT
>-|-|14|TRBV4-3|TRBJ2-5
CASSQDPTQETQYF
TGCGCCAGCAGCCAAGATCCCACCCAAGAGACCCAGTACTTC
>-|-|15|TRBV19|TRBJ2-1
CASSIVRGFRNEQFF
TGTGCCAGTAGTATAGTTCGTGGGTTTCGCAATGAGCAGTTCTTC
>-|TRBD2|18|TRBV29-1|TRBJ2-1
CSVAGLAGEAASYNEQFF
TGCAGCGTTGCGGGACTAGCGGGGGAGGCCGCGTCCTACAATGAGCAGTTCTTC
>-|-|12|TRBV12-3/TRBV12-4|TRBJ2-5
CASSSTSGAQYF
TGTGCCAGCAGCTCTACCTCCGGGGCCCAGTACTTC
>few|TRBD1|14|TRBV6-1|TRBJ2-5
CASSRDRERETQYF
TGTGCCAGCAGTCGGGACAGGGAGAGAGAGACCCAGTACTTC
>many|-|18|TRBV12-3/TRBV12-4|TRBJ2-3
CASSFAPQLTLSTDTQYF
TGTGCCAGCAGTTTCGCCCCTCAACTCACCCTTAGCACAGATACGCAGTATTTT
>-|-|16|TRBV18|TRBJ2-5
CASSPPQVPPPETQYF
TGTGCCAGCTCACCACCCCAAGTACCCCCCCCAGAGACCCAGTACTTC
>many|-|14|TRBV7-3|TRBJ2-1
CASSPDISYNEQFF
TGTGCCAGCAGCCCGGACATCTCCTACAATGAGCAGTTCTTC
>-|-|12|TRBV7-6|TRBJ2-1
CASSFQYNEQFF
TGTGCCAGCAGTTTCCAATACAATGAGCAGTTCTTC
>-|-|15|TRBV7-6|TRBJ1-2
CASSWMEGEGYGYTF
TGTGCCAGCAGCTGGATGGAGGGGGAGGGCTATGGCTACACCTTC
>few|TRBD1|14|TRBV20-1|TRBJ1-2
CSARTGTSFYGYTF
TGCAGTGCTCGGACAGGGACCTCTTTCTATGGCTACACCTTC
>few|-|16|TRBV29-1|TRBJ2-1
CSVDDPRRGAYNEQFF
TGCAGCGTTGATGACCCAAGAAGAGGAGCCTACAATGAGCAGTTCTTC